The rows below give T cell receptor beta chains drawn from one sample of a study of CXCR3-negative and CXCR3-positive naive CD8 T cells. TCRdb reprocessed the 5' RACE reads, keeping one entry per CDR3 protein, no DNA. Recorded for this sample: about 60,000 distinct CDR3 sequences. Sample: naive CXCR3+ CD8+ T cells from blood. These receptors were obtained from a human donor in good health. Some clones in this sample may be carry-over from other donors' samples. Both conserved end residues are part of each CDR3.

j_gene: TRBJ1-1
v_gene: TRBV27
CDR3aa: CASSSDRGGNTEAFF

j_gene: TRBJ1-5
v_gene: TRBV20-1
CDR3aa: CSAREVVLGVYQPQHF

j_gene: TRBJ1-1
v_gene: TRBV14
CDR3aa: CASSQGTGGVAFF

j_gene: TRBJ2-5
v_gene: TRBV7-6
CDR3aa: CASSPSGVSKTQYF

j_gene: TRBJ2-7
v_gene: TRBV20-1
CDR3aa: CSARDFGGERGLYEQYF

j_gene: TRBJ1-1
v_gene: TRBV20-1
CDR3aa: CSARVGPNTEAFF

j_gene: TRBJ1-2
v_gene: TRBV4-3
CDR3aa: CASSQDGGGSYGYTF

j_gene: TRBJ2-1
v_gene: TRBV7-9
CDR3aa: CASSSTKRAGATSSYNEQFF

j_gene: TRBJ1-2
v_gene: TRBV19
CDR3aa: CASTLHRTPANYGYTF

j_gene: TRBJ1-3
v_gene: TRBV14
CDR3aa: CASSQVSGDTIYF

j_gene: TRBJ2-5
v_gene: TRBV29-1
CDR3aa: CSVQLQETQYF

j_gene: TRBJ2-2
v_gene: TRBV27
CDR3aa: CASRVTLNTGELFF

j_gene: TRBJ1-1
v_gene: TRBV27
CDR3aa: CASSFVLNTEAFF

j_gene: TRBJ2-2
v_gene: TRBV2
CDR3aa: CAGLGTVDTGELFF

j_gene: TRBJ2-7
v_gene: TRBV29-1
CDR3aa: CSTRGDPSEQYF

j_gene: TRBJ1-1
v_gene: TRBV7-2
CDR3aa: CASSLRAEAFF

j_gene: TRBJ1-1
v_gene: TRBV2
CDR3aa: CASSEGRGEAFF

j_gene: TRBJ2-7
v_gene: TRBV10-3
CDR3aa: CTISESTGHHEQYF

j_gene: TRBJ2-7
v_gene: TRBV27
CDR3aa: CASSLSSGQSPQYF

j_gene: TRBJ2-7
v_gene: TRBV7-9
CDR3aa: CASTHQPGQGRYEQYF

j_gene: TRBJ1-5
v_gene: TRBV3-1
CDR3aa: CASSQDFRGNQPQHF

j_gene: TRBJ2-1
v_gene: TRBV6-5
CDR3aa: CASSYTSGGGRQFF

j_gene: TRBJ1-6
v_gene: TRBV11-2
CDR3aa: CASRNPLDNSPLHF

j_gene: TRBJ2-4
v_gene: TRBV10-1
CDR3aa: CASSRLLAKNIQYF

j_gene: TRBJ2-7
v_gene: TRBV7-2
CDR3aa: CASSLGLAGGYSYEQYF

j_gene: TRBJ2-1
v_gene: TRBV28
CDR3aa: CASSGWNEQFF

j_gene: TRBJ1-1
v_gene: TRBV7-3
CDR3aa: CATRDASEAFF

j_gene: TRBJ2-3
v_gene: TRBV11-2
CDR3aa: CASSSIMTGFTDTQYF

j_gene: TRBJ2-2
v_gene: TRBV5-1
CDR3aa: CASSSPLAGGPGELFF

j_gene: TRBJ2-7
v_gene: TRBV6-2/TRBV6-3
CDR3aa: CASSYGGDYYEQYF

j_gene: TRBJ2-1
v_gene: TRBV30
CDR3aa: CAWSSTLAGGHEQFF

j_gene: TRBJ2-3
v_gene: TRBV29-1
CDR3aa: CSAGQASSTDTQYF

j_gene: TRBJ1-5
v_gene: TRBV28
CDR3aa: CASSSDRGSNQPQHF

j_gene: TRBJ2-7
v_gene: TRBV27
CDR3aa: CASRGRRYEQYF

j_gene: TRBJ1-2
v_gene: TRBV6-5
CDR3aa: CASSYSTGNYGYTF

j_gene: TRBJ2-2
v_gene: TRBV2
CDR3aa: CASYLQGGGELFF

j_gene: TRBJ2-7
v_gene: TRBV29-1
CDR3aa: CSVEVGTGSSPYEQYF

j_gene: TRBJ2-7
v_gene: TRBV20-1
CDR3aa: CSAYPFDATTSYEQYF

j_gene: TRBJ2-7
v_gene: TRBV13
CDR3aa: CASSFVNEQYF

j_gene: TRBJ1-1
v_gene: TRBV14
CDR3aa: CASSQVGTEAFF